This entry concerns a single T cell receptor beta chain. Its antigen is not yet known. There are no base qualities to consult, and no much larger clone falls within one base. Donors were healthy HIV-negative adults with no recently reported acute infections or vaccinations. Every donor was a Caucasian adult living in Nashville, Tennessee, USA. CD8 memory samples combined magnetically selected CD45RO+ cells with CCR7-negative CD45RA+ effector memory (TemRA) cells. Blood was obtained by leukapheresis, after which PBMCs were separated by Ficoll-Histopaque density gradient centrifugation and cryopreserved in liquid nitrogen vapor phase. Purity and quantity of every magnetically sorted T cell population were checked by analytical flow cytometry. Genomic DNA was isolated from every sorted fraction and measured by UV absorbance on a Nanodrop 2000c. These data are taken from a study of shared clonotypes between healthy human individuals (dated by TCRdb to about 2020). Regarding the study in general: A few men and two women, aged 18 to 49 years, made up the cohort. Blood TCR repertoires of four to six healthy adults were deeply sequenced to estimate repertoire size and the extent of clonotype sharing between individuals. To increase sequencing depth and limit assay-specific biases, different laboratories used diverse techniques to prepare libraries and sequence TCR repertoires. For each donor, CD4 naive and CD4 memory were each run on three plates, CD8 naive on two plates, and CD8 memory on one plate. Between about 0.85 and 9.5 billion PBMCs per donor were obtained by leukapheresis. The paper as a whole reports these results and caveats: Compared with non-shared clonotypes, the clonotypes found in all four sorted-subset donors had higher generation probabilities. Only blood was sampled, and tissue TCR repertoires likely differ from those in blood. Incomplete sequencing was indicated by rarefaction of sorted-subset datasets, despite the large sequencing depth. Based on pairwise subsampling, the degree of clonotype sharing among donors was expected to be affected by sequencing depth. Larger estimated clonotype richness was generally found for naive subsets than for memory subsets. Roughly 5.2% of naive CD4, around 4% of naive CD8, about 2.5% of memory CD4, and 0.4% of memory CD8 clonotypes were shared across several donors. The genetic and exposure-history diversity represented was limited by the small number of donors.

Using the deep immunoSEQ assay, multiplex PCR amplified TCR CDR3 regions from genomic DNA. Extracted genomic DNA from each cell subset was distributed evenly across all wells of several immunoSEQ 96-well plates, and each plate was treated as a replicate. For sorted subsets, around 200 ng genomic DNA, equal to tens of thousands of T cell genomes, was loaded into each replicate PCR. The purified libraries were quantified using a Qubit 3.0 fluorometer, sized with a Bioanalyzer 2100, and then quantified again using the KAPA Library Quantification kit. Every immunoSEQ 96-well plate was sequenced on a separate single-read 150-cycle Illumina NextSeq 550 flow cell. As for how the authors treated the data: Because only junctional sequences without quality scores were contained in the immunoSEQ output, filtering matching that applied to full-length reads could not be performed. Sequences were annotated with PyIR, a Python wrapper for IgBLAST v1.9, and V/J genes and CDR3 were assigned using IMGT germline references. Reads were removed for weak V/J assignments (E-value above 1e-6), missing CDR3, stop codons, out-of-frame junctions, or ambiguous translated residues. V3J clonotypes were defined as sequences sharing the same inferred V gene, J gene, and CDR3 amino acid sequence. To compute the percentage overlap between repertoires, the number of shared unique clonotypes was divided by the size of the smaller repertoire. RTK rarefaction, the Chao1 estimator, and Recon v2.1 estimates of unobserved clonotypes were used to assess repertoire richness. For all TCRbeta clonotypes obtained by the gDNA method from four donors, generation probabilities were computed with OLGA. Imported from immuneACCESS, the table was reduced by TCRdb to in-frame sequences with V and J called. These copies leave out some clones; in studies compared against another copy, an unresolved V gene accounts for under half, and the cause of the remainder is not known. The DNA was the basis for D and trimming; V, J and clone size are from that table. For this sample there are roughly 400,000 clones; 90% to 97% appear just once. More than 0.3% of the sample goes to the ten largest clones.

CDR1 is given as SGDLS and CDR2 as YYNGEE, both from the germline V gene. Taken from cysteine to phenylalanine, the CDR3 has 15 residues. The kept DNA is CDR3 alone, 45 bases in frame from the first base. The junction shows trimming of 0 bases on V and 4 bases on J, plus 11 bases between the germline ends. The sample taken for sequencing was memory CD8+ T cells sorted from blood. The cell subset or site label of this sample denotes: CD45RO+ cells pooled with CCR7-negative TemRA cells. The clonotype comes from a man aged 30 to 39 in good health. This chain joins TRBV9 to TRBJ2-1; the D segment could be TRBD1, given 5 matching bases. Here the CDR3 is given as CASSVDSGWYNEQFF. The DNA sequence is as follows: TGTGCCAGCAGCGTAGATTCAGGGTGGTACAATGAGCAGTTCTTC.